This entry lists 18 T cell receptor beta chains sequenced from one sample in a study of CD8 T cells in ankylosing spondylitis. TCRdb redid the calling of the 5' RACE reads with MiXCR, one entry per CDR3 protein. The sample holds about 260,000 distinct CDR3 sequences, 20% to 30% seen once. Source material: blood, either unsorted or a sorted T cell fraction (not recorded which). Receptor source: a male donor with ankylosing spondylitis or in good health (not recorded which).

The count of this clonotype is one. J is TRBJ2-7 and V is TRBV20-1; TRBD2 agrees at 12 bases. The CDR3 sequence is 15 residues long. J gave up 7 bases and V 3 bases, and 10 bases lay outside the gene matches. CDR1 DFQATT and CDR2 SNEGSKA come from the germline V gene (reference sequence). The CDR3 sequence: CSASMSSGGAREQYF. CDR3 sequence (DNA): TGCAGTGCTAGCATGTCTAGCGGGGGGGCAAGGGAGCAGTACTTC.

V gene TRBV12-3 or TRBV12-4 combines with J gene TRBJ2-3; D is perhaps TRBD1 or TRBD2 (5 bases each). The CDR3 is 14 amino acids. V shed 2 bases and J shed 4 bases, with 10 bases lying between them. The CDR3 DNA reads TGTGCCAGCAGTTTAATCGTGGGGGCAGATACGCAGTATTTT. Translation gives CASSLIVGADTQYF.

This clonotype was found many times. The chain employs TRBV3-1 and TRBJ1-3; 8 bases are shared with TRBD1. V was clipped by 5 bases and J by 6 bases; unmatched bases: 3. The CDR3 consists of 13 residues. Germline CDR1 reads LGHDT; CDR2 reads YNNKEL (reference sequence). The CDR3 is CASSGQGSNTIYF. The CDR3 DNA is TGTGCCAGCAGCGGACAGGGTTCAAACACCATATATTTT. Supplemented by reference TRBV3-1 and TRBJ1-3, the full variable domain reads DTAVSQTPKYLVTQMGNDKSIKCEQNLGHDTMYWYKQDSKKFLKIMFSYNNKELIINETVPNRFSPKSPDKAHLNLHINSLELGDSAVYFCASSGQGSNTIYFGEGSWLTVV.

The gene calls are TRBV6-5 and TRBJ2-7; no firm D call. Trimming cost V 0 bases and J 6 bases, with 18 bases left between them. Per germline, CDR1 MNHEY and CDR2 SVGAGI. The CDR3 loop spans 16 amino acids. The CDR3 here is CASSYSRPESPSEQYF. DNA for the CDR3: TGTGCCAGCAGTTACTCTCGGCCCGAATCCCCCTCCGAGCAGTACTTC.

This chain uses TRBV15 with TRBJ2-7; D possibly corresponds to TRBD1 (5 bases). CDR3 length: 15 amino acids. The germline V gene encodes CDR1 LNHNV and CDR2 YYDKDF (reference sequence). Trimming removed 0 bases at V and 0 bases at J, with 9 bases between. This CDR3 reads CATSRDSQGSYEQYF. For the CDR3, the DNA is TGTGCCACCAGCAGAGATTCCCAGGGCTCCTACGAGCAGTACTTC.

Ten or more counts support this clonotype. The rearrangement joins TRBV6-1 to TRBJ2-1, with TRBD1 as a possible D gene (8 bases). Trimming took 7 bases from V and 8 from J, leaving 18 bases between them. Germline V lookup: CDR1 MNHNS, CDR2 SASEGT. The CDR3 has 14 residues. The CDR3 DNA reads as TGTGCCAGCAACCTACAGGGGGGGATCGATGAGCAGTTCTTC. Translated: CASNLQGGIDEQFF.

This chain uses TRBV2 with TRBJ1-5, with D tentatively TRBD1 (6 bases). V lost 4 bases to trimming and J lost 7 bases, with 14 bases between them. Germline V gives CDR1 SNHLY, CDR2 FYNNEI. The length of the CDR3 is 14 residues. The CDR3 DNA follows: TGTGCCAGCAGTGGAGGGGGACTAAGACAGCCCCAGCATTTT. Translation: CASSGGGLRQPQHF.

J is TRBJ2-1 and V is TRBV5-5; unclear D gene. V was trimmed by 0 bases and J by 3 bases, leaving 7 bases between them. Germline V lookup: CDR1 SGHKS, CDR2 YYEKEE (reference sequence). This CDR3 region has 14 residues. CDR3 in DNA: TGTGCCAGCAGCTTGGACGGAAGCTACAATGAGCAGTTCTTC. The encoded protein is CASSLDGSYNEQFF.

The chain joins TRBV20-1 to TRBJ2-2, with D tentatively TRBD1 (5 bases). The CDR3 has 14 residues. The V gene's germline CDR1 is DFQATT and CDR2 SNEGSKA (reference sequence). V gave up 0 bases and J gave up 3 bases, with 8 bases separating them. CDR3 protein: CSARDTRDTGELFF. The DNA of the CDR3 is TGCAGTGCTAGAGATACCAGGGACACCGGGGAGCTGTTTTTT.

In this sample, this clonotype turned up a few times. The chain recombines TRBV12-3 or TRBV12-4 with TRBJ2-7; TRBD1 matches at 7 bases. V lost 4 bases to trimming and J lost 6 bases; unmatched junction nucleotides: 0. The CDR3 totals 11 residues. This chain's CDR3 is CASSYRGEQYF. CDR3 DNA: TGTGCCAGCAGTTACAGGGGCGAGCAGTACTTC.

Only a few counts were recorded for this clonotype. The chain employs TRBV6-1 and TRBJ2-5; D call uncertain. Germline CDR1 is MNHNS and CDR2 is SASEGT. Trimming took 6 bases from V and 4 from J, leaving 12 bases between them. This CDR3 comprises 13 residues. The CDR3 protein is CASRFGHLETQYF. The CDR3 DNA sequence: TGTGCCAGCAGATTTGGGCACTTAGAGACCCAGTACTTC.

This clonotype was observed many times. V and J are TRBV12-3 or TRBV12-4 and TRBJ2-7, with D possibly TRBD2 on 5 matching bases. The CDR3 runs to 14 residues. The V end lost 5 bases, the J end lost 3 bases, and 14 bases lay between the germline ends. The CDR3 is CASSPSGNRYEQYF. CDR3 DNA: TGTGCCAGCAGTCCCTCCGGGAACCGCTACGAGCAGTACTTC.

There are a few counts of this clonotype. This chain links TRBV20-1 with TRBJ2-7; 8 bases match TRBD1. Germline loops: CDR1 DFQATT, CDR2 SNEGSKA (reference sequence). The V gene end was trimmed by 0 bases and the J gene end by 0 bases; junction bases not matched to a gene: 4. The CDR3 extends over 15 amino acids. The CDR3 spells CSAREWDRSSYEQYF. DNA for the CDR3: TGCAGTGCTAGAGAGTGGGACAGGAGCTCCTACGAGCAGTACTTC.

This sequence joins TRBV2 and TRBJ2-5; D is possibly TRBD2 (5 bases). Germline CDR1 reads SNHLY; CDR2 reads FYNNEI. V lost 3 bases, J lost 8 bases, and 19 bases lay in between. The CDR3 loop spans 15 amino acids. CDR3 region: CASSEGASRVVTQYF. In DNA form, the CDR3 reads TGTGCCAGCAGTGAGGGAGCTAGCCGCGTGGTCACCCAGTACTTC.

This clonotype was picked up a small number of times. This chain connects TRBV6-1 to TRBJ1-3; D not resolved. V was trimmed by 6 bases and J by 0 bases, leaving 9 bases between them. The CDR3 loop spans 14 amino acids. Germline CDR1 is MNHNS and CDR2 is SASEGT. CDR3 region: CASRAGNSGNTIYF. The CDR3, as DNA: TGTGCCAGCAGGGCCGGGAACTCTGGAAACACCATATATTTT.

This clonotype was seen a handful of times. The V gene is TRBV10-2, the J gene TRBJ2-5, with 8 nucleotides matching TRBD2. In germline, CDR1 is WSHSY, CDR2 SAAADI. The trim removed 6 bases at V and 3 bases at J, leaving 9 bases unmatched. The CDR3 runs to 15 residues. The CDR3 is CASSRTGTREETQYF. The CDR3 region has the DNA TGCGCCAGCAGCCGAACCGGGACTAGAGAAGAGACCCAGTACTTC.

This clonotype was counted between two and nine times. The chain employs TRBV5-1 and TRBJ2-7; no clear D gene. This CDR3 spans 12 amino acids. The germline CDR1 and CDR2 sequences are SGHRS and YFSETQ. Trimming removed 1 base at V and 5 bases at J, with 7 bases between. The CDR3 loop is CASSLNRDEQYF. In DNA, the CDR3 is TGCGCCAGCAGCTTGAACAGAGACGAGCAGTACTTC.

This chain links TRBV10-2 with TRBJ2-3, with D maybe TRBD2 (6 bases). Trimming left V 8 bases short and J 1 base short, with 13 bases between. This CDR3 contains 14 residues. The V gene's germline CDR1 is WSHSY and CDR2 SAAADI. The DNA of the CDR3 is TGCGCCAGCCTAACAAGGGAGGGCACAGATACGCAGTATTTT. This encodes CASLTREGTDTQYF.